This TCR beta chain was documented in a study of control samples from healthy donors and cancer patients. Repertoires were generated with immunoSEQ multiplex PCR, while TCRdb's copy carries only in-frame clones and drops some. The table includes 150,000 to 200,000 clones, about 94% detected once. CDR3 length equals 12 residues. With 3 bases removed from V and 0 bases from J, the gap between germline ends came to 2 bases. The germline V gene encodes CDR1 MGHRA and CDR2 YSYEKL. The chain is built from TRBV4-1 and TRBJ1-1; D unresolved. This TCR was sampled from a woman aged 30 to 39 in good health. Specimen: blood. CDR3 residues: CASSHLNTEAFF. Here the CDR3 DNA reads TGCGCCAGCAGCCATCTGAACACTGAAGCTTTCTTT.